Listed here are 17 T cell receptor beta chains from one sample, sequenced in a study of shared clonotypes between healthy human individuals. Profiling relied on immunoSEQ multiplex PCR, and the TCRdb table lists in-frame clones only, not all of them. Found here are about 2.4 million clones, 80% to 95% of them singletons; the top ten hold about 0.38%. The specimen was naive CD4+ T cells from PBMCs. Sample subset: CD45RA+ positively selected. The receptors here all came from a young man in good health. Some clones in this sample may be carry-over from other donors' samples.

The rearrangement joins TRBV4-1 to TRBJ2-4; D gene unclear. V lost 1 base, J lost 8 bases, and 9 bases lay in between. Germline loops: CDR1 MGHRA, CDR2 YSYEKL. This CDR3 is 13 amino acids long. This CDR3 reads CASSQATRDIQYF. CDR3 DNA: TGCGCCAGCAGCCAAGCGACCCGGGACATTCAGTACTTC.

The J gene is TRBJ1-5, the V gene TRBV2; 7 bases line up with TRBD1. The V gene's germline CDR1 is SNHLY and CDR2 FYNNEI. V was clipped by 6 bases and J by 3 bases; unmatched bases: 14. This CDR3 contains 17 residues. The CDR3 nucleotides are TGTGCCAGCAGCCTGACAGGGCTCCTTTACCTCAATCAGCCCCAGCATTTT. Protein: CASSLTGLLYLNQPQHF.

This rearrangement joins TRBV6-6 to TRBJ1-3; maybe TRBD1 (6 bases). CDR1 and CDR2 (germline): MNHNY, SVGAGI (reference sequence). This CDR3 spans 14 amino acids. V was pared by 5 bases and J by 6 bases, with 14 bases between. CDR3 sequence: CASSTGGAINTIYF. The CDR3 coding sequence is TGTGCCAGCAGTACGGGGGGGGCTATAAACACCATATATTTT.

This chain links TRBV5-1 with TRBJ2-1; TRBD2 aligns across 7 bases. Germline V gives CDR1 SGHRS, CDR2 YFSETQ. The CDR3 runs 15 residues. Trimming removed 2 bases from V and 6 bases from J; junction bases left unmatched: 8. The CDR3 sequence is CASSFPGSGGNEQFF. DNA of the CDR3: TGCGCCAGCAGCTTCCCCGGGTCGGGGGGCAATGAGCAGTTCTTC.

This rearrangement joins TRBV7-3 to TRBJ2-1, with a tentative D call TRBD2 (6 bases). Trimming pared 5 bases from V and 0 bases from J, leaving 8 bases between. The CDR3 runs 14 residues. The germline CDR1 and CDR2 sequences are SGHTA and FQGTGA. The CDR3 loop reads CASSQTSSYNEQFF. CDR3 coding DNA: TGTGCCAGCAGCCAGACTAGCTCCTACAATGAGCAGTTCTTC.

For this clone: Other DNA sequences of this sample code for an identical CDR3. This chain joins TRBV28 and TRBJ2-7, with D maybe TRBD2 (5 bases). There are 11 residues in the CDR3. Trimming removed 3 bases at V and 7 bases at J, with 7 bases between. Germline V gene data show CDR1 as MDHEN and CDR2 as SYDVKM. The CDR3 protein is CASSFAGEQYF. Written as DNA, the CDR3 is TGTGCCAGCAGTTTTGCGGGTGAGCAGTACTTC.

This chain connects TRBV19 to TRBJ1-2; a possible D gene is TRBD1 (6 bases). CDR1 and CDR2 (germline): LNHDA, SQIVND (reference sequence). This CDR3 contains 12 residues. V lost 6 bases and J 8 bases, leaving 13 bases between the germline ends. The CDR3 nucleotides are TGTGCCAGTAGAGAAGGCAGGGGCGGCTACACCTTC. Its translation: CASREGRGGYTF.

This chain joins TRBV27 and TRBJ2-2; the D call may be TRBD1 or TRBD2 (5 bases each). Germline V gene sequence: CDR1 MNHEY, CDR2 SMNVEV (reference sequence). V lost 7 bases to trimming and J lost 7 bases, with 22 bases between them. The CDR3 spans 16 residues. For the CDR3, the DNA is TGTGCCAGCAACCCGGGACCCACCACCGAGTACGGGGAGCTGTTTTTT. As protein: CASNPGPTTEYGELFF.

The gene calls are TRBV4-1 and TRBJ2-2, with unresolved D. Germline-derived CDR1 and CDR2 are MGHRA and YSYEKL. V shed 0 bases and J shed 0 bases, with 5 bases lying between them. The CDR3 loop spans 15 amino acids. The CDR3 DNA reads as TGCGCCAGCAGCCAAGAACAGACGAACACCGGGGAGCTGTTTTTT. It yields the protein CASSQEQTNTGELFF.

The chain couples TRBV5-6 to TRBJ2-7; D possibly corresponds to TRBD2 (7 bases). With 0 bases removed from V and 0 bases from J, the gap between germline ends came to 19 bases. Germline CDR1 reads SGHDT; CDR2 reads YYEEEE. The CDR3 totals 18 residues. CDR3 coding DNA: TGTGCCAGCAGCTTGGCCTTCGCGGAAGGGGGGGTCTCCTACGAGCAGTACTTC. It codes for CASSLAFAEGGVSYEQYF. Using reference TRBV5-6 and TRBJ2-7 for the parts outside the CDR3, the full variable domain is DAGVTQSPTHLIKTRGQQVTLRCSPKSGHDTVSWYQQALGQGPQFIFQYYEEEERQRGNFPDRFSGHQFPNYSSELNVNALLLGDSALYLCASSLAFAEGGVSYEQYFGPGTRLTVT.

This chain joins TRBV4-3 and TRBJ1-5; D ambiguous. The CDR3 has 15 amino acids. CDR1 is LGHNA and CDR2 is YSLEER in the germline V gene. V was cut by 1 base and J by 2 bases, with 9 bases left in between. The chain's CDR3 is CASSQGLRRNQPQHF. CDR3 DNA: TGCGCCAGCAGCCAAGGTCTCCGGCGCAATCAGCCCCAGCATTTT.

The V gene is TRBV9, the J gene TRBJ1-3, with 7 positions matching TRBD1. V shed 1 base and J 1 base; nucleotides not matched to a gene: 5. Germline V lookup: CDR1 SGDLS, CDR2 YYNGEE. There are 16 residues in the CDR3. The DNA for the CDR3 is TGTGCCAGCAGCGTAACTCCAGGGGGGTCTGGAAACACCATATATTTT. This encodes CASSVTPGGSGNTIYF. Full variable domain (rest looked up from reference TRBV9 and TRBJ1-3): DSGVTQTPKHLITATGQRVTLRCSPRSGDLSVYWYQQSLDQGLQFLIQYYNGEERAKGNILERFSAQQFPDLHSELNLSSLELGDSALYFCASSVTPGGSGNTIYFGEGSWLTVV.

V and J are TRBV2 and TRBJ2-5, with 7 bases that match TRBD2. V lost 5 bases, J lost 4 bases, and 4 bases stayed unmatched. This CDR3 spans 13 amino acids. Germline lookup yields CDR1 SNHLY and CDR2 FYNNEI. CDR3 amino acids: CASSYGGGETQYF. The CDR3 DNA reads TGTGCCAGCAGTTACGGCGGGGGAGAGACCCAGTACTTC.

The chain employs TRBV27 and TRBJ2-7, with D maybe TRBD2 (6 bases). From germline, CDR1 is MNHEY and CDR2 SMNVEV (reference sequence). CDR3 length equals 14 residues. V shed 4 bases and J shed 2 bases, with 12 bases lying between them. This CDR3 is CASSSEGPTYEQYF. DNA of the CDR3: TGTGCCAGCAGTTCGGAGGGACCAACCTACGAGCAGTACTTC.

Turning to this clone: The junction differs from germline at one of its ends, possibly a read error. In nucleotides, the CDR3 is TGTGCCAGCAGCTTAATAGCGGGAGGGCGTACTTTT. This codes for CASSLIAGGRTF. The chain employs TRBV11-2 and TRBJ2-3; 11 bases line up with TRBD2. CDR3 length: 12 amino acids. Germline CDR1 and CDR2: SGHAT and FQNNGV. The full variable domain, in which reference TRBV11-2 and TRBJ2-3 provide the parts outside the CDR3, is EAGVAQSPRYKIIEKRQSVAFWCNPISGHATLYWYQQILGQGPKLLIQFQNNGVVDDSQLPKDRFSAERLKGVDSTLKIQPAKLEDSAVYLCASSLIAGGRTFGPGTRLTVL.

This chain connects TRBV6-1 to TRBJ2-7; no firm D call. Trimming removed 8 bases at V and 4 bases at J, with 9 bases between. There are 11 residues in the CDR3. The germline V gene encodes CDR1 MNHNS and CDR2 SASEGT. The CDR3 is CASRQPYEQYF. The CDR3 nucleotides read TGTGCCAGCCGACAACCGTACGAGCAGTACTTC.

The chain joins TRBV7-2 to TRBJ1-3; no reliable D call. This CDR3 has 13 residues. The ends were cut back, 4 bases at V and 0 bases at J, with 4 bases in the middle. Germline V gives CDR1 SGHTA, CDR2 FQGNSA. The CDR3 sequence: CASSWDSGNTIYF. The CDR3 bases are TGTGCCAGCAGCTGGGACTCTGGAAACACCATATATTTT.